This T cell receptor beta chain was identified in a study of spatial heterogeneity in lung cancer (dated by TCRdb to about 2019). For context, the study as a whole: Beta-chain transcripts were consistently detected in greater numbers than alpha-chain transcripts, which likely reflects a higher abundance of beta-chain transcripts. In non-small cell lung cancer, the study made a quantitative comparison of TCR alpha and beta repertoires among multiple tumor regions, matched nontumor lung and blood. At surgery, both alpha and beta chains were TCR-sequenced in approximately 210 tumor regions, fewer than 85 matched nontumor lung samples and a few dozen PBMC samples. Nonsynonymous mutation counts, determined by whole-exome sequencing of tumor tissue, were related to TCR repertoire features. In the raw uncorrected reads, each unique combination of TCR and UMI appeared more than ten times on average. Overall study results and their limits: Ubiquitous expanded tumor TCRs were found in blood more often at tumor resection than at routine follow-up. Confirming at a functional level the hypothesis that regional TCRs recognize regional mutations was considered to require additional single-cell paired TCR alpha and beta sequencing.

The library was built by means of 5' RACE. This sample was sequenced with a NextSeq 500. In the TCR library protocol, a unique molecular identifier was attached to each TCR cDNA molecule so that PCR and sequencing errors could be corrected. In the source study's methods: Decombinator tools were used for TCR identification, UMI-based error correction and CDR3 extraction. TCRs above a frequency of 2 per 1,000, corresponding to the top 1% of the tumor frequency distribution, were defined as expanded. Each repertoire was subsampled 100 times to 5,000 TCRs, after which Renyi diversity was computed with the R vegan package. CDR3 similarity networks were built from amino acid triplet string-kernel similarity, connecting CDR3s with pairwise similarity above 0.82. Using fastp trimming at Q25 and MiXCR clonotype assembly, TCRdb reanalyzed the public sequencing data and kept in-frame beta chains. Entries are consolidated by CDR3 protein sequence, retaining the most common genes and DNA. What appears here as the V and J calls and clone size reflects TCRdb's work, not the paper's. The sample profile shows 40,000 or so distinct CDR3 sequences; roughly 5.2% of them were found once. Of the sample, about a quarter is held by the ten largest clones.

The germline V end is reduced by 5 bases and the J end by 7 bases; junction bases left unmatched: 6. The CDR3 measures 14 amino acids from cysteine to phenylalanine. The kept DNA is CDR3 alone, 42 bases in frame from the first base. This clonotype occurred a few times. What this receptor recognizes is not known. Base qualities are not recorded, but no much larger clone differs from it by a single base. The time point label, as the study defines it: sample taken at primary tumor resection. The donors were around 69 patients from the lung TRACERx cohort who had early-stage, untreated non-small cell lung cancer. Whole RNA extracted from tumor and nontumor lung tissue, or from cryopreserved PBMC samples, was used for TCR sequencing without cell sorting. A patient was chosen for TCR sequencing only when enough RNA was available from at least two tumor regions.

Sequenced material: PBMCs, taken at surgery. The receptor was isolated from a female donor with early-stage non-small cell lung cancer. The V and J segments used are TRBV12-3 or TRBV12-4 and TRBJ1-2, and 11 junction bases match TRBD1. For the CDR3, the sequence is CASSRTGGGIGYTF. The nucleotides read TGTGCCAGCAGTCGGACAGGGGGCGGTATTGGCTACACCTTC.